This is a list of T cell receptor beta chains from one sample in a study of PD-L1 blockade in urothelial cancer. Sequenced by immunoSEQ multiplex PCR; TCRdb stores in-frame clones only, minus some. This sample yields some 71,000 clones, of which roughly 91% are seen a single time; 3.4% belongs to the top ten. The source material was PBMCs, sampled around atezolizumab (anti-PD-L1) treatment. These TCRs come from a man between 60 and 75 years old with urothelial cancer. CDR3s include the opening cysteine and the closing phenylalanine or tryptophan. Fields, in order: V gene, clone size, D gene, J gene, CDR3 protein, CDR3 DNA. A D gene is named only where the DNA matches it firmly. Where a row states a size, it is once, few, many or the class of an expanded clone; other rows omit it.

TRBV7-9	.	.	TRBJ2-2	CASSLDTNTGELFF	TGTGCCAGCAGCTTAGACACAAACACCGGGGAGCTGTTTTTT
TRBV5-8	.	.	TRBJ1-3	CASSNWRGAGNTIYF	TGTGCCAGCAGCAACTGGCGGGGAGCTGGAAACACCATATATTTT
TRBV30	.	.	TRBJ2-1	CAWSVGLPSYNEQFF	TGTGCCTGGAGTGTAGGACTACCCTCCTACAATGAGCAGTTCTTC
TRBV5-1	.	TRBD2	TRBJ2-5	CASRPGTTQETQYF	TGCGCCAGCCGTCCAGGGACTACCCAAGAGACCCAGTACTTC
TRBV15	.	TRBD2	TRBJ2-7	CATSRDGRDEQYF	TGTGCCACCAGCAGAGATGGGAGGGACGAGCAGTACTTC
TRBV28	.	.	TRBJ1-3	CASSKPPGAGNTIYF	TGTGCCAGCAGTAAACCCCCAGGGGCCGGAAACACCATATATTTT
TRBV7-2	.	TRBD1	TRBJ2-6	CASSLNRGSGANVLTF	TGTGCCAGCAGCTTAAACAGGGGGTCCGGGGCCAACGTCCTGACTTTC
TRBV29-1	.	TRBD1	TRBJ1-1	CSPVGTGKMNTEAFF	TGCAGCCCCGTCGGGACAGGTAAAATGAACACTGAAGCTTTCTTT
TRBV5-1	.	.	TRBJ1-1	CASRGGWTEAFF	TGCGCCAGCAGGGGGGGGTGGACTGAAGCTTTCTTT
TRBV7-7	.	TRBD1	TRBJ1-3	CASITGVSNTIYF	TGTGCCAGCATTACAGGGGTAAGCAACACCATATATTTT
TRBV19	.	.	TRBJ2-2	CASSFTPNTGELFF	TGTGCCAGTAGTTTCACACCGAACACCGGGGAGCTGTTTTTT
TRBV28	.	TRBD1	TRBJ1-2	CASSFPTGNGYTF	TGTGCCAGCAGTTTCCCGACAGGGAATGGCTACACCTTC
TRBV30	.	TRBD2	TRBJ2-5	CAWSVPGGIQETQYF	TGTGCCTGGAGTGTACCGGGGGGGATCCAAGAGACCCAGTACTTC
TRBV2	.	.	TRBJ2-7	CASNAGAREQYF	TGTGCCAGCAACGCAGGGGCCCGCGAGCAGTACTTC
TRBV9	.	.	TRBJ1-2	CASTTVESRGYTF	TGTGCCAGCACGACGGTGGAGTCGAGGGGCTACACCTTC
TRBV28	.	TRBD2	TRBJ2-7	CASTLAGAYEQYF	TGTGCCAGCACCCTAGCGGGAGCCTACGAGCAGTACTTC
TRBV7-9	.	TRBD1	TRBJ1-2	CASSRDRGIYGYTF	TGTGCCAGCAGCCGAGACAGGGGGATCTATGGCTACACCTTC
TRBV4-2	.	.	TRBJ1-3	CASSRAKDTYGNTIYF	TGTGCCAGCAGCAGGGCTAAGGACACTTATGGAAACACCATATATTTT
TRBV6-1	.	.	TRBJ1-1	CASNPGTLNTEAFF	TGTGCCAGCAACCCCGGGACACTGAACACTGAAGCTTTCTTT
TRBV25-1	.	TRBD2	TRBJ2-7	CASSEAGVRSYEQYF	TGTGCCAGCAGTGAGGCGGGAGTGCGCTCCTACGAGCAGTACTTC
TRBV5-4	.	.	TRBJ2-3	CASSLEVSGSTDTQYF	TGTGCCAGCAGCTTGGAGGTTAGCGGAAGCACAGATACGCAGTATTTT
TRBV9	.	.	TRBJ1-3	CASSPMVSLSGNTIYF	TGTGCCAGCAGCCCCATGGTGAGCCTCTCTGGAAACACCATATATTTT
TRBV27	.	.	TRBJ2-1	CASTRGISYNEQFF	TGTGCCAGTACCAGGGGTATTTCCTACAATGAGCAGTTCTTC
TRBV19	.	TRBD1	TRBJ2-7	CASSDRVDYEQYF	TGTGCCAGTAGTGACAGGGTTGACTACGAGCAGTACTTC
TRBV19	.	.	TRBJ1-5	CASSVTGNTNSNQPQHF	TGTGCCAGTAGTGTCACAGGGAATACGAATAGCAATCAGCCCCAGCATTTT
TRBV29-1	.	.	TRBJ1-2	CSVLLTGQDGYTF	TGCAGCGTGCTCCTAACAGGACAAGATGGCTACACCTTC
TRBV19	.	TRBD2	TRBJ2-2	CATGLAGDHTGELFF	TGTGCCACTGGACTAGCGGGGGACCACACCGGGGAGCTGTTTTTT
TRBV5-1	.	TRBD2	TRBJ2-7	CASSAGVQGHEQYF	TGCGCCAGCAGCGCGGGGGTCCAGGGCCACGAGCAGTACTTC
TRBV5-1	.	.	TRBJ1-3	CASSRSSPGNTIYF	TGCGCCAGCAGCCGCTCTAGTCCAGGAAACACCATATATTTT
TRBV21-1	.	.	TRBJ2-4	CASSKAGGQGNIQYF	TGTGCCAGCAGCAAAGCAGGGGGACAGGGAAACATTCAGTACTTC
TRBV2	.	.	TRBJ1-6	CASSFVGEGVSPLHF	TGTGCCAGCAGTTTTGTAGGGGAGGGCGTTTCACCCCTCCACTTT
TRBV27	.	.	TRBJ1-5	CASSFGGQPQHF	TGTGCCAGCAGTTTTGGGGGCCAGCCCCAGCATTTT
TRBV6-5	.	TRBD1	TRBJ1-4	CASSPKTGPNEKLFF	TGTGCCAGCAGTCCAAAGACAGGGCCGAATGAAAAACTGTTTTTT
TRBV6-5	.	.	TRBJ2-7	CASSYGGGGLYF	TGTGCCAGCAGTTACGGCGGCGGAGGGTTGTACTTC
TRBV11-3	.	TRBD1	TRBJ2-7	CASSLGTGQIYEQYF	TGTGCCAGCAGCTTAGGAACGGGACAGATCTACGAGCAGTACTTC
TRBV28	.	TRBD1	TRBJ2-1	CASSPEGQGNNEQFF	TGTGCCAGCAGTCCTGAGGGACAGGGGAACAATGAGCAGTTCTTC
TRBV5-4	.	TRBD2	TRBJ2-3	CASSPSTSGGANAQYF	TGTGCCAGCAGCCCGTCTACTAGCGGGGGGGCTAATGCGCAGTATTTT
TRBV11-2	.	.	TRBJ2-5	CASSRSETQYF	TGTGCCAGCAGCCGGTCGGAGACCCAGTACTTC
TRBV18	.	.	TRBJ1-2	CASSLDENYGYTF	TGTGCCAGCTCCCTAGATGAAAACTATGGCTACACCTTC
TRBV6-6	.	.	TRBJ1-2	CASRTGERGYGYTF	TGTGCCAGCAGAACGGGGGAACGGGGCTATGGCTACACCTTC
TRBV4-3	.	.	TRBJ1-1	CASSQDRSPGTEAFF	TGCGCCAGCAGCCAAGATCGGTCTCCGGGGACTGAAGCTTTCTTT
TRBV11-3	.	TRBD1	TRBJ1-1	CASSARTGRGNTEAFF	TGTGCCAGCAGCGCGAGGACAGGGCGGGGGAACACTGAAGCTTTCTTT
TRBV28	.	.	TRBJ2-7	CASSIGGHYEQYF	TGTGCCAGCAGCATAGGTGGACATTACGAGCAGTACTTC
TRBV7-2	.	TRBD2	TRBJ2-7	CASSVSGMRSSYEQYF	TGTGCCAGCAGCGTGAGCGGGATGAGGAGCTCCTACGAGCAGTACTTC
TRBV7-2	few	TRBD1	TRBJ1-6	CASSPGGTPYNSPLHF	TGTGCCAGCAGCCCAGGGGGGACCCCCTATAATTCACCCCTCCACTTT
TRBV18	once	TRBD2	TRBJ2-1	CASSPGLVGEQFF	TGTGCCAGCTCACCAGGACTAGTTGGTGAGCAGTTCTTC
TRBV19	.	.	TRBJ1-3	CASLALGGNTIYF	TGTGCCTCCCTAGCCCTGGGAGGAAACACCATATATTTT
TRBV9	.	TRBD2	TRBJ2-1	CASKLAAGDPNEQFF	TGTGCCAGCAAGCTTGCGGCGGGGGATCCCAATGAGCAGTTCTTC
TRBV4-2	.	.	TRBJ2-7	CASSQDRATGYWGYEQYF	TGTGCCAGCAGCCAAGATCGCGCAACAGGCTACTGGGGCTACGAGCAGTACTTC
TRBV18	.	.	TRBJ1-5	CASSPEGQLSNQPQHF	TGTGCCAGCTCACCCGAAGGACAGCTTAGCAATCAGCCCCAGCATTTT
TRBV4-3	.	.	TRBJ2-5	CASSRAGGQETQYF	TGCGCCAGCAGTCGCGCCGGGGGACAAGAGACCCAGTACTTC
TRBV4-1	.	TRBD1	TRBJ1-2	CASSPPGARGNVYGYTF	TGCGCCAGCAGCCCCCCAGGGGCCAGGGGGAATGTCTATGGCTACACCTTC
TRBV2	.	.	TRBJ2-2	CASREDGRDAGELFF	TGTGCCAGCAGGGAGGACGGGCGGGACGCCGGGGAGCTGTTTTTT